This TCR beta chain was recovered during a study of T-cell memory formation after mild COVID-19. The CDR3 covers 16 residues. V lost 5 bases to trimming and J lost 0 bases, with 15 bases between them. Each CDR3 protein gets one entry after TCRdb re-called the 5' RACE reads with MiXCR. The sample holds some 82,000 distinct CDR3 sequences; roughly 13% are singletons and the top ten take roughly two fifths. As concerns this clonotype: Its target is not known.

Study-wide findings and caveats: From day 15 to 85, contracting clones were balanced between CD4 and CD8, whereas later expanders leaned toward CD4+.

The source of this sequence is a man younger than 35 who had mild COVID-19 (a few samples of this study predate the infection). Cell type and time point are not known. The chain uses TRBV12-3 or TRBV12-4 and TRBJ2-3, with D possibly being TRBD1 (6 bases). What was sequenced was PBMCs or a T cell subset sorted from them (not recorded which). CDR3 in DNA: TGTGCCAGCAGTCGTTACGGACAGCGTAGCACAGATACGCAGTATTTT. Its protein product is CASSRYGQRSTDTQYF.